This TCR beta chain is from a study of cytomegalovirus exposure and HLA in healthy donors. The CDR3 extends over 15 amino acids. Germline V CDR1 and CDR2: MDHEN, SYDVKM. After removal of 6 bases from V and 1 base from J, the junction contained 7 bases not matched to a gene. With 60 Vbeta and 13 Jbeta primers, the PCR was carried out. Some clones are missing from TCRdb's copy, which holds only in-frame ones; the method was immunoSEQ multiplex PCR. The sample comprises 100,000 or so clones, under 85% of which are singletons, and around 2.1% rests with the top ten. The V and J genes are TRBV28 and TRBJ2-5, with 8 bases matching TRBD1. Sequenced input: PBMCs. The receptor comes from a man aged 25-45 years in good health and CMV-seronegative. The CDR3 region is CASRKGQGFQETQYF. The DNA for the CDR3 is TGTGCCAGCAGGAAAGGACAGGGCTTCCAAGAGACCCAGTACTTC.